The TCR beta chain under discussion was sequenced for a study of blood T cell repertoires in COVID-19. Whole-study context: Material from acute and convalescent COVID-19 was sourced from the United States, Italy and Spain. PBMCs, B-cell-depleted T cells, or T cells provided the cDNA or gDNA that made up the material.

Method: immunoSEQ multiplex PCR; TCRdb's copy keeps in-frame clones and lacks some. This table has 150,000 to 200,000 clones, roughly 83% appearing once. Cohort placement rested on clinical history that participants reported themselves. The CDR3 spans 16 residues. Per germline, CDR1 MGHRA and CDR2 YSYEKL. Trimming removed 4 bases from V and 6 bases from J; junction bases left unmatched: 6. The clonotype comes from a woman between 45 and 60 years old who had recovered from COVID-19. The chain combines TRBV4-1 with TRBJ2-2; TRBD2 agrees at 12 bases. Material for sequencing was PBMCs or T cells enriched from blood (not recorded which). The CDR3 DNA sequence: TGCGCCAGCAGCCCCCTAGCGGGAGGGTTTGCCGGGGAGCTGTTTTTT. Its protein product is CASSPLAGGFAGELFF.